Given below is one TCR beta chain in context. Its antigen is currently unknown. The data derive from a study of CD8+ T cells in alopecia areata. As for treatment: oral pan-JAK inhibitor, 5-10 mg twice daily. Germline-derived CDR1 and CDR2 are SGDLS and YYNGEE. Losses at the gene ends were 4 bases for V and 3 bases for J; bases not matched to a gene: 2. This CDR3 is built from 15 residues. Following extraction, RNA underwent reverse transcription to cDNA, which served as the sequencing template. TCRdb's table, derived via immunoSEQ multiplex PCR, lists solely in-frame clones and lacks some. The top ten clones hold roughly 18% of a sample with about 92,000 clones, 44% of them seen once. Overall study findings and caveats: Expanded CD8+ clones among the top 100, as well as scalp clonality, were significantly decreased by tofacitinib.

The sequenced sample was CD8+ T cells sorted from blood, obtained at week 24, from a patient treated with tofacitinib. This sequence originates from a human donor with alopecia areata. The chain has TRBV9 and TRBJ2-1, with TRBD2 matching over 12 bases. CDR3 nucleotide sequence: TGTGCCAGCAGCCCGACTAGCGGGAGCTACAATGAGCAGTTCTTC. As protein: CASSPTSGSYNEQFF. Complete variable domain (other parts from reference TRBV9 and TRBJ2-1): DSGVTQTPKHLITATGQRVTLRCSPRSGDLSVYWYQQSLDQGLQFLIQYYNGEERAKGNILERFSAQQFPDLHSELNLSSLELGDSALYFCASSPTSGSYNEQFFGPGTRLTVL.